Listed here are 31 T cell receptor beta chains from one sample, sequenced in a study of shared T cell receptors in the human thymus. Only in-frame clones appear in the TCRdb table, and some are missing; sequencing was by immunoSEQ multiplex PCR. The sample carries 630,000 or so clones, about 87% recorded once. The sample also formed part of further work on human thymus T cells.

Sequencing was done on a sample of thymocytes. These receptor sequences come from a boy under three years old with a congenital heart defect.

This chain uses TRBV5-6 with TRBJ1-2; D may be TRBD1 (6 bases). Germline CDR1 is SGHDT and CDR2 is YYEEEE. This CDR3 has 13 amino acids. V gave up 3 bases and J gave up 2 bases, with 8 bases separating them. The CDR3 DNA follows: TGTGCCAGCAGCTCAGGACAGAACTATGGCTACACCTTC. It yields the protein CASSSGQNYGYTF.

The chain has TRBV9 and TRBJ1-2; D gene ambiguous. This CDR3 comprises 14 residues. Germline lookup yields CDR1 SGDLS and CDR2 YYNGEE. The germline V and J ends were trimmed by 1 base and 7 bases, with 14 bases remaining between them. CDR3 nucleotides: TGTGCCAGCAGCGTAAGCCAGGCCCGTCCTGGCTACACCTTC. This encodes CASSVSQARPGYTF.

This clone was recorded once. The chain is built from TRBV15 and TRBJ2-7; TRBD1 aligns across 8 bases. Per germline, CDR1 LNHNV and CDR2 YYDKDF (reference sequence). This CDR3 comprises 13 residues. V shed 3 bases, J shed 4 bases, and the junction held 2 bases outside the gene matches. The CDR3 DNA follows: TGTGCCACCAGCAGGGACAGGGTTTACGAGCAGTACTTC. It specifies CATSRDRVYEQYF.

The J gene is TRBJ1-1, the V gene TRBV29-1; D remains ambiguous. Per the germline V gene, CDR1 is SQVTM and CDR2 is ANQGSEA. V was shortened by 4 bases and J by 1 base, with 10 bases between the two germline ends. This CDR3 is built from 13 residues. CDR3 loop: CSVGEVTNTEAFF. The CDR3 DNA is TGCAGCGTTGGGGAGGTTACGAACACTGAAGCTTTCTTT.

This chain links TRBV25-1 with TRBJ1-1, with D tentatively TRBD1 (5 bases). Germline CDR1 MGHDK, CDR2 SYGVNS. CDR3 size: 14 residues. The V end lost 6 bases, the J end lost 2 bases, and 13 bases lay between the germline ends. This CDR3 reads CASRSGEDNTEAFF. CDR3 nucleotides: TGTGCCAGCAGGTCGGGGGAGGACAACACTGAAGCTTTCTTT. Full variable domain (rest looked up from reference TRBV25-1 and TRBJ1-1): EADIYQTPRYLVIGTGKKITLECSQTMGHDKMYWYQQDPGMELHLIHYSYGVNSTEKGDLSSESTVSRIRTEHFPLTLESARPSHTSQYLCASRSGEDNTEAFFGQGTRLTVV.

The genes are TRBV6-4 and TRBJ2-2; 8 bases are shared with TRBD1. With 3 bases clipped from V and 0 bases from J, the junction kept 15 bases outside the gene matches. Germline-derived CDR1 and CDR2 are MRHNA and SNTAGT. This CDR3 contains 20 residues. This CDR3 reads CASSELAGTGHPSNTGELFF. The CDR3 region has the DNA TGTGCCAGCAGTGAATTAGCCGGGACAGGACACCCCTCGAACACCGGGGAGCTGTTTTTT.

The chain couples TRBV7-9 to TRBJ2-1, with 7 bases aligning to TRBD1. The junction had 1 base not matched to a gene; V was cut back by 6 bases and J by 5 bases. The germline V gene has CDR1 SEHNR and CDR2 FQNEAQ (reference sequence). CDR3 length: 12 residues. Written as DNA, the CDR3 is TGTGCCAGCAGGGGACAGCACAATGAGCAGTTCTTC. It yields the protein CASRGQHNEQFF.

The chain recombines TRBV11-3 with TRBJ2-7; D not resolved. This CDR3 has 14 amino acids. V dropped 9 bases and J dropped 0 bases, with 15 bases sitting between them. Germline values: CDR1 SGHNT, CDR2 YENEEA. The CDR3 nucleotides are TGTGCCAGTAGAACCCCGCGAAGCTCCTACGAGCAGTACTTC. This codes for CASRTPRSSYEQYF.

The gene calls are TRBV7-2 and TRBJ1-1; tentative D call: TRBD1 (6 bases). Germline loops: CDR1 SGHTA, CDR2 FQGNSA. The CDR3 runs 15 residues. With 4 bases removed from V and 5 bases from J, the gap between germline ends came to 17 bases. Written as DNA, the CDR3 is TGTGCCAGCAGCTCCCCAACAGGGATTCTGACTGAAGCTTTCTTT. It is translated as CASSSPTGILTEAFF.

V and J are TRBV29-1 and TRBJ2-7, with D hard to call. CDR1 and CDR2 (germline): SQVTM, ANQGSEA. The V and J ends lost 2 bases and 0 bases respectively, with 5 bases between them. CDR3 length: 12 amino acids. The CDR3 DNA is TGCAGCGTTGAAACAGACTCCTACGAGCAGTACTTC. It translates to CSVETDSYEQYF.

This clone showed up just a few times. This chain joins TRBV7-8 and TRBJ2-7, with TRBD2 matching over 7 bases. Germline lookup yields CDR1 SGHVS and CDR2 FQNEAQ. The CDR3 is 18 amino acids. V gave up 0 bases and J gave up 3 bases; unmatched junction bases: 14. The CDR3 is CASSLAALSGTDSYEQYF. DNA for the CDR3: TGTGCCAGCAGCTTAGCGGCCCTGAGCGGGACTGACAGCTACGAGCAGTACTTC.

The V and J genes are TRBV27 and TRBJ2-3; D remains unclear. The CDR3 is 11 amino acids. CDR1 and CDR2 from the germline V gene are MNHEY and SMNVEV (reference sequence). Trimming removed 5 bases at V and 5 bases at J, with 5 bases between. For the CDR3, the DNA is TGTGCCAGCAGTCCTAAAGATACGCAGTATTTT. Its translation: CASSPKDTQYF.

The rearrangement joins TRBV4-3 to TRBJ2-7, with TRBD2 matching 11 bases. This CDR3 has 17 residues. Trimming at V came to 0 bases and at J to 2 bases, leaving 6 bases not matched to a gene. Germline assignment: CDR1 LGHNA and CDR2 YSLEER. The DNA for the CDR3 is TGCGCCAGCAGCCAAGATACGGGACTAGCGGAACCCTACGAGCAGTACTTC. Amino acids: CASSQDTGLAEPYEQYF.

The chain recombines TRBV2 with TRBJ2-7, with 11 bases aligning to TRBD2. Germline CDR1 is SNHLY and CDR2 is FYNNEI. This CDR3 is 16 amino acids long. V shed 8 bases and J 0 bases; nucleotides not matched to a gene: 9. CDR3 coding DNA: TGTGCCAGCCTAATAATACTAGCGGGAGACTCCTACGAGCAGTACTTC. Its protein product is CASLIILAGDSYEQYF.

The chain is built from TRBV28 and TRBJ2-2, with no clear D. V dropped 2 bases and J dropped 0 bases, with 4 bases sitting between them. Germline loops: CDR1 MDHEN, CDR2 SYDVKM. The CDR3 totals 14 residues. The CDR3 sequence: CASSLNSNTGELFF. CDR3 sequence (DNA): TGTGCCAGCAGTTTAAACTCGAACACCGGGGAGCTGTTTTTT.

V gene TRBV4-3 combines with J gene TRBJ1-1; D is unclear. This CDR3 spans 14 amino acids. Trimming shortened V by 0 bases and J by 3 bases, and 8 bases separated the two germline ends. Per the germline V gene, CDR1 is LGHNA and CDR2 is YSLEER. The CDR3 sequence is CASSQEASYTEAFF. DNA of the CDR3: TGCGCCAGCAGCCAAGAAGCCTCCTACACTGAAGCTTTCTTT.

The CDR3 DNA is TGCGCCAGCAGTTGGGGGAACCCCGGACTAGCGGGAGGGCAGACAGTTAGCAATGAGCAGTTCTTC. Translated, it gives CASSWGNPGLAGGQTVSNEQFF. The V call is TRBV5-1, the J call TRBJ2-1; 15 nucleotides agree with TRBD2. Germline V gives CDR1 SGHRS, CDR2 YFSETQ. This CDR3 is built from 22 residues. The ends lost 5 bases at V and 6 bases at J; junction bases unmatched: 24.

The CDR3 region has the DNA TGTGCCAGCAGCGCGGCTAGCGGGAGCACCTACAATGAGCAGTTCTTC. It is translated as CASSAASGSTYNEQFF. The chain is built from TRBV6-4 and TRBJ2-1; TRBD2 agrees at 10 bases. The germline gives CDR1 MRHNA, CDR2 SNTAGT. The CDR3 runs 16 residues. Losses at the gene ends were 6 bases for V and 2 bases for J; bases not matched to a gene: 7.

This chain joins TRBV7-9 and TRBJ2-1, with 8 bases aligning to TRBD2. Germline V CDR1 and CDR2: SEHNR, FQNEAQ (reference sequence). This CDR3 is 16 amino acids long. Germline trimming cut 3 bases from V and 6 bases from J; bases unmatched to any gene: 10. The CDR3 sequence is CASSLLSGSGGNEQFF. CDR3 nucleotides: TGTGCCAGCAGCTTGCTCAGCGGGAGTGGGGGCAATGAGCAGTTCTTC.

The chain links TRBV7-9 to TRBJ1-1, with 10 bases that match TRBD1. CDR1 SEHNR and CDR2 FQNEAQ come from the germline V gene (reference sequence). This CDR3 region has 13 residues. After removal of 10 bases from V and 4 bases from J, the junction contained 6 bases not matched to a gene. DNA for the CDR3: TGTGCCAACAATGACAGGGGGCCCACTGAAGCTTTCTTT. This translates into CANNDRGPTEAFF.

The V gene is TRBV2, the J gene TRBJ1-1; 9 positions match TRBD1. Losses at the gene ends were 7 bases for V and 3 bases for J; bases not matched to a gene: 6. Germline lookup yields CDR1 SNHLY and CDR2 FYNNEI. The CDR3 contains 14 residues. The chain's CDR3 is CASTGTGHDTEAFF. The CDR3 DNA reads TGTGCCAGCACTGGGACAGGGCACGACACTGAAGCTTTCTTT.

This clone was seen once. The V call is TRBV7-7, the J call TRBJ2-5, with a tentative D call TRBD2 (6 bases). The CDR3 contains 15 residues. The germline V gene encodes CDR1 SSHAT and CDR2 FNYEAQ (reference sequence). The ends were cut back, 1 base at V and 0 bases at J, with 9 bases in the middle. The CDR3 is CASSLGGGNQETQYF. Here the CDR3 DNA reads TGTGCCAGCAGCTTAGGGGGCGGGAACCAAGAGACCCAGTACTTC.

This chain connects TRBV2 to TRBJ1-5; TRBD1 matches 8 bases. V was pared by 4 bases and J by 7 bases, with 6 bases of the junction left unmatched. Germline CDR1 SNHLY, CDR2 FYNNEI. CDR3 length equals 14 residues. The CDR3 reads CASSGTGLAQPQHF. The CDR3 DNA sequence: TGTGCCAGCAGTGGGACAGGGCTCGCCCAGCCCCAGCATTTT.

The chain employs TRBV4-1 and TRBJ2-2; tentative D call: TRBD2 (6 bases). The germline V gene encodes CDR1 MGHRA and CDR2 YSYEKL. V lost 1 base and J lost 0, with 18 bases in between. The CDR3 length is 19 residues. The CDR3 sequence: CASSQAPHPGTANTGELFF. The CDR3 nucleotides read TGCGCCAGCAGCCAAGCCCCGCATCCCGGGACTGCGAACACCGGGGAGCTGTTTTTT.

The chain has TRBV5-4 and TRBJ2-5, with 12 bases matching TRBD2. Unmatched junction bases numbered 6, after V lost 4 bases and J lost 2 bases. This CDR3 has 16 residues. Germline V gene sequence: CDR1 SGHNT, CDR2 YYREEE (reference sequence). The chain's CDR3 is CASSNRGLAGQETQYF. The CDR3 bases are TGTGCCAGCAGCAACAGAGGACTAGCGGGACAAGAGACCCAGTACTTC.

This chain connects TRBV2 to TRBJ1-5, with 9 bases aligning to TRBD1. The germline V gene encodes CDR1 SNHLY and CDR2 FYNNEI. Trimming took 1 base from V and 0 from J; bases not matched to a gene: 4. The CDR3 contains 17 residues. The CDR3 reads CASSEGTGEGSNQPQHF. The CDR3 DNA reads as TGTGCCAGCAGTGAAGGGACAGGGGAAGGTAGCAATCAGCCCCAGCATTTT.

This clone was seen a single time. V is TRBV28 and J is TRBJ1-6, with D uncertain. The CDR3 has 13 residues. Looked up from germline, CDR1 is MDHEN and CDR2 is SYDVKM. V lost 2 bases, J lost 9 bases, and 8 bases lay in between. Here the CDR3 reads CASSLLAFSPLHF. As DNA, the CDR3 is TGTGCCAGCAGTTTACTGGCTTTTTCACCCCTCCACTTT.

The gene calls are TRBV27 and TRBJ1-4; 8 bases are a match to TRBD1. The CDR3 extends over 15 amino acids. The J segment lost 4 bases and the V segment lost 3 bases, leaving 4 bases of the junction unmatched. Germline CDR1 MNHEY, CDR2 SMNVEV (reference sequence). CDR3 in amino acids: CASSFLGQGNEKLFF. The CDR3 coding sequence is TGTGCCAGCAGTTTCCTAGGACAGGGTAATGAAAAACTGTTTTTT.

The chain carries TRBV4-3 and TRBJ2-7; no firm D call. This CDR3 has 14 residues. Trimming took 4 bases from V and 0 from J, leaving 10 bases between them. CDR1 is LGHNA, CDR2 YSLEER, per germline. This CDR3 reads CASSPTESSYEQYF. The CDR3 nucleotides are TGCGCCAGCAGCCCGACGGAGAGCTCCTACGAGCAGTACTTC.

V and J are TRBV5-4 and TRBJ2-7; TRBD1 aligns across 7 bases. CDR1 is SGHNT, CDR2 YYREEE, per germline (reference sequence). The CDR3 spans 16 residues. V dropped 0 bases and J dropped 0; count of bases not matched to a gene: 6. CDR3 sequence reads: CASSLGATGSSYEQYF. The CDR3 nucleotides are TGTGCCAGCAGCTTGGGGGCGACAGGGAGCTCCTACGAGCAGTACTTC.

The rearrangement links TRBV9 to TRBJ1-1, with D perhaps TRBD1 (5 bases). The germline V gene encodes CDR1 SGDLS and CDR2 YYNGEE. CDR3 length equals 16 residues. V was clipped by 0 bases and J by 1 base, with 13 bases between them. CDR3 coding DNA: TGTGCCAGCAGCGTAGCTGGGTGGGGCCCGAACACTGAAGCTTTCTTT. It encodes CASSVAGWGPNTEAFF.